These 10 T cell receptor beta chains came from one sample sequenced in a study of early T cells in non-severe SARS-CoV-2 infection. MiXCR was run by TCRdb on the 5' RACE reads, yielding one entry per CDR3 protein. The profile shows just over 95,000 distinct CDR3 sequences, about 10% of them singletons. The sample here was whole blood, taken at baseline. The receptors here all came from an adult who was a healthcare worker with PCR-confirmed SARS-CoV-2 infection or an uninfected control (not recorded which).

The chain has TRBV5-4 and TRBJ1-2; TRBD1 aligns across 9 bases. This CDR3 has 14 amino acids. V lost 3 bases to trimming and J lost 2 bases; unmatched junction nucleotides: 2. Germline values: CDR1 SGHNT, CDR2 YYREEE (reference sequence). CDR3 in amino acids: CASSSQGANYGYTF. The CDR3 DNA follows: TGTGCCAGCAGCTCACAGGGGGCGAACTATGGCTACACCTTC.

This rearrangement joins TRBV6-6 to TRBJ2-3; D may be TRBD2 (6 bases). V was clipped by 10 bases and J by 4 bases, with 9 bases between them. CDR1 MNHNY and CDR2 SVGAGI come from the germline V gene (reference sequence). The CDR3 spans 11 residues. CDR3 protein: CATGEADTQYF. The CDR3 nucleotides are TGTGCCACCGGGGAGGCAGATACGCAGTATTTT.

This clonotype was counted ten times or more. This CDR3 is CASSHEEASGANVLTF. The CDR3 bases are TGTGCCAGCAGCCATGAGGAGGCTTCTGGGGCCAACGTCCTGACTTTC. This sequence joins TRBV4-2 and TRBJ2-6, with D perhaps matching TRBD2 (5 bases). The CDR3 is 16 amino acids. Trimming pared 3 bases from V and 1 base from J, leaving 10 bases between. The germline V gene encodes CDR1 LGHNA and CDR2 YNFKEQ.

There are a few counts of this clonotype. The genes are TRBV10-1 and TRBJ2-7; 7 positions match TRBD1. Germline CDR1 reads WNHNN; CDR2 reads SYGVQD (reference sequence). J lost 9 bases, V lost 0 bases, and 8 bases had no gene match. This CDR3 spans 14 amino acids. The CDR3 sequence: CASSESGTAYPQYF. The CDR3 region has the DNA TGCGCCAGCAGTGAGTCCGGGACAGCTTATCCGCAGTACTTC.

This clonotype was counted only a few times. This rearrangement joins TRBV9 to TRBJ2-3, with 7 bases identical to TRBD1. This CDR3 is 14 amino acids long. V lost 6 bases to trimming and J lost 5 bases; unmatched junction nucleotides: 9. CDR1 SGDLS and CDR2 YYNGEE come from the germline V gene. The CDR3 spells CASNRARQGDTQYF. The CDR3 DNA sequence: TGTGCCAGCAACCGGGCCCGACAGGGAGATACGCAGTATTTT.

This clonotype showed up just a few times. The gene calls are TRBV30 and TRBJ1-2, with 8 nucleotides matching TRBD1. The CDR3 loop spans 15 amino acids. Germline CDR1 GTSNPN, CDR2 SVGIG (reference sequence). V gave up 5 bases and J gave up 4 bases; unmatched junction bases: 12. The CDR3 spells CAWGPDRGKAYGYTF. CDR3 DNA sequence: TGTGCCTGGGGACCTGACAGGGGAAAGGCCTATGGCTACACCTTC. Looking up the rest from reference TRBV30 and TRBJ1-2 gives the full variable domain: SQTIHQWPATLVQPVGSPLSLECTVEGTSNPNLYWYRQAAGRGLQLLFYSVGIGQISSEVPQNLSASRPQDRQFILSSKKLLLSDSGFYLCAWGPDRGKAYGYTFGSGTRLTVV.

This clonotype was found many times. The chain joins TRBV4-1 to TRBJ2-2; either TRBD1 or TRBD2 may supply D (6 bases each). Trimming cost V 1 base and J 4 bases, with 16 bases left between them. Germline CDR1 and CDR2: MGHRA and YSYEKL. This CDR3 has 17 residues. The CDR3 region has the DNA TGCGCCAGCAGCCAAGTCCTGTATGGGGGGCCCACCGGGGAGCTGTTTTTT. Translation gives CASSQVLYGGPTGELFF.

This clonotype came up many times. This chain joins TRBV5-4 and TRBJ2-3; D possibly uses TRBD1 or TRBD2 (5 bases each). Germline V gene sequence: CDR1 SGHNT, CDR2 YYREEE (reference sequence). V gave up 3 bases and J gave up 4 bases, with 15 bases separating them. This CDR3 is built from 15 residues. CDR3 in DNA: TGTGCCAGCAGCTCAAATACGGGGACCGCAGATACGCAGTATTTT. Translation: CASSSNTGTADTQYF.

The V call is TRBV11-2, the J call TRBJ2-1; 13 bases line up with TRBD2. Germline trimming cut 5 bases from V and 6 bases from J; bases unmatched to any gene: 10. This CDR3 is built from 17 residues. Germline V CDR1 and CDR2: SGHAT, FQNNGV. The CDR3 loop reads CASSTPQLAGGPNEQFF. The CDR3 DNA sequence: TGTGCCAGCAGCACACCCCAACTAGCGGGGGGGCCCAATGAGCAGTTCTTC.

This clonotype was seen a handful of times. The chain has TRBV24-1 and TRBJ2-2; possible D gene TRBD1, 6 bases. The CDR3 sequence is 14 residues long. CDR1 is KGHDR, CDR2 SFDVKD, per germline. Trimming pared 4 bases from V and 7 bases from J, leaving 12 bases between. CDR3: CATSEQGILGELFF. DNA for the CDR3: TGTGCCACCAGTGAACAGGGAATTCTCGGGGAGCTGTTTTTT.